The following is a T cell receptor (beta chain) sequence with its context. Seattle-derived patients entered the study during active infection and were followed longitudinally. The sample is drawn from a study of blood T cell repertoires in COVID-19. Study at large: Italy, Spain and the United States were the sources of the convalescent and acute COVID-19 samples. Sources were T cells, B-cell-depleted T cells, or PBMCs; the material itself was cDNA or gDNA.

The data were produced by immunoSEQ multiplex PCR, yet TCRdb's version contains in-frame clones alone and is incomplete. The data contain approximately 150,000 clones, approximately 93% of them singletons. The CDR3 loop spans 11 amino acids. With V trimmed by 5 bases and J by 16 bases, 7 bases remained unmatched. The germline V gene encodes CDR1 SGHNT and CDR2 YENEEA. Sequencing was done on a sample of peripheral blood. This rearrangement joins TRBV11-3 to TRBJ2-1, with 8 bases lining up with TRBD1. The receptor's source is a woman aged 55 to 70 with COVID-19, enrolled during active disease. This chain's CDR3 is CASSPGQGVFF. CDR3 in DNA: TGTGCCAGCAGCCCAGGACAGGGAGTATTCTTC.